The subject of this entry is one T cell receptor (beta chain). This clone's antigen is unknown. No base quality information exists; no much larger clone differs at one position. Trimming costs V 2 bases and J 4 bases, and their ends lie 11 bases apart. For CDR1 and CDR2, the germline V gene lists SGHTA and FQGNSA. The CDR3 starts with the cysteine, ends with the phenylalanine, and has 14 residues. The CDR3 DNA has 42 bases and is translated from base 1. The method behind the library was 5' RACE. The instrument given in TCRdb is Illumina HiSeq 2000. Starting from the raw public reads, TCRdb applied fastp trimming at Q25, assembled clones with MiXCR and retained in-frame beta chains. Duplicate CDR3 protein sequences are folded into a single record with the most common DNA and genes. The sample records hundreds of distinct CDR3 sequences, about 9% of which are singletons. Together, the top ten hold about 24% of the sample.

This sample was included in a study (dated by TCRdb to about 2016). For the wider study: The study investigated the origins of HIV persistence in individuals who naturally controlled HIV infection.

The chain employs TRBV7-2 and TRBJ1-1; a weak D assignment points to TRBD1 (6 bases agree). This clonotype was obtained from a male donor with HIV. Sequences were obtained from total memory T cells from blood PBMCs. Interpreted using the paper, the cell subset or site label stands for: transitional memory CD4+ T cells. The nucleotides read TGTGCCAGCAGCTTAAGGGGGGGAGTCACTGAAGCTTTCTTT. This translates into CASSLRGGVTEAFF.